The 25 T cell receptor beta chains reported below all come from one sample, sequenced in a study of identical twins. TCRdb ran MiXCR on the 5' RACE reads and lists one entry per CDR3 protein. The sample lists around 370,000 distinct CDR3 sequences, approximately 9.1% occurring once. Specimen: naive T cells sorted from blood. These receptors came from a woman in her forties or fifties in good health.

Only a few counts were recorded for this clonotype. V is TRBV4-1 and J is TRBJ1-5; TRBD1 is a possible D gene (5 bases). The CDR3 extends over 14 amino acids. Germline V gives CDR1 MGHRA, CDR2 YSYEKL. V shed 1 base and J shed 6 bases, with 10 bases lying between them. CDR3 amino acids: CASSQAAGVQPQHF. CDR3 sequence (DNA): TGCGCCAGCAGCCAAGCGGCGGGGGTTCAGCCCCAGCATTTT.

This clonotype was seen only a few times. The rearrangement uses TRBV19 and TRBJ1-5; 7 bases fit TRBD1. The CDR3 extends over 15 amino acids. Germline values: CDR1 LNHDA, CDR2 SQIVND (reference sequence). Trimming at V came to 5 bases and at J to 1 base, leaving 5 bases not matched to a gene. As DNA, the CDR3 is TGTGCCAGTAGTGTTCAGGGGGGCAGCAATCAGCCCCAGCATTTT. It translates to CASSVQGGSNQPQHF.

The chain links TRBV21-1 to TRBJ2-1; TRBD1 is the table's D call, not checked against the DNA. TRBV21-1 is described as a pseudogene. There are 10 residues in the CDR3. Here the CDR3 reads CASSVPGVFF. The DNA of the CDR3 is TGTGCCAGCAGCGTCCCAGGGGTATTCTTC.

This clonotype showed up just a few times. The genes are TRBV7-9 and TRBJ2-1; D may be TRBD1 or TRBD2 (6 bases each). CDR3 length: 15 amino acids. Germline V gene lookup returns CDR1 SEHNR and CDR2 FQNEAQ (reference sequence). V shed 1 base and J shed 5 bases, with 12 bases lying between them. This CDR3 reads CASSLGRGQNNEQFF. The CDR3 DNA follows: TGTGCCAGCAGCTTAGGGAGGGGACAAAACAATGAGCAGTTCTTC.

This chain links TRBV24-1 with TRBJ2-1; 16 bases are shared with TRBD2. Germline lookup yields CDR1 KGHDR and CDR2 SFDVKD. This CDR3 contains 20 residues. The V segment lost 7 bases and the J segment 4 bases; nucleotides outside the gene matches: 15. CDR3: CATSDSPGTSGRASYNEQFF. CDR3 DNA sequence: TGTGCCACCAGCGATAGTCCCGGGACTAGCGGGAGGGCCTCATACAATGAGCAGTTCTTC.

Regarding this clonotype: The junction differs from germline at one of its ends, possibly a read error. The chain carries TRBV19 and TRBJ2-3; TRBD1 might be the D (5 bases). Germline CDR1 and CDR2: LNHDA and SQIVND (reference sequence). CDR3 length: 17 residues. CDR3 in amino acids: CASRIPVHWGLTDTQYF. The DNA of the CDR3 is TGTGCCAGTCGTATCCCTGTGCACTGGGGCTTAACAGATACGCAGTATTTT. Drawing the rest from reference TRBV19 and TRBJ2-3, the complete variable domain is DGGITQSPKYLFRKEGQNVTLSCEQNLNHDAMYWYRQDPGQGLRLIYYSQIVNDFQKGDIAEGYSVSREKKESFPLTVTSAQKNPTAFYLCASRIPVHWGLTDTQYFGPGTRLTVL.

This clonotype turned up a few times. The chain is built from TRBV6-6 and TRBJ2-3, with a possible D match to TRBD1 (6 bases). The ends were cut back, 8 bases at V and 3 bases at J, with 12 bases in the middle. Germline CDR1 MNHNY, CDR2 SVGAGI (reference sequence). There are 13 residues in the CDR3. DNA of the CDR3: TGTGCCAGCTTAGGGGACATTACAGATACGCAGTATTTT. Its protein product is CASLGDITDTQYF.

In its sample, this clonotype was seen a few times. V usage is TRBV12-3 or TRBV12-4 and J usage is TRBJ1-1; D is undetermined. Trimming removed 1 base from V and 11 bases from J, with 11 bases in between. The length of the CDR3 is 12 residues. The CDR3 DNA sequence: TGTGCCAGCAGTTTAGGAGCCATTGGGGCTTTCTTT. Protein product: CASSLGAIGAFF.

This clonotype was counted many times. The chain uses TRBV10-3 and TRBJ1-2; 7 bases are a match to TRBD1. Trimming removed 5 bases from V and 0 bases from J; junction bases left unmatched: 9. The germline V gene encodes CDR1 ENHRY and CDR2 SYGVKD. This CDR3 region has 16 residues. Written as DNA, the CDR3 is TGTGCCATCAGTTCCCGGGACAGTGCACCTAACTATGGCTACACCTTC. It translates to CAISSRDSAPNYGYTF.

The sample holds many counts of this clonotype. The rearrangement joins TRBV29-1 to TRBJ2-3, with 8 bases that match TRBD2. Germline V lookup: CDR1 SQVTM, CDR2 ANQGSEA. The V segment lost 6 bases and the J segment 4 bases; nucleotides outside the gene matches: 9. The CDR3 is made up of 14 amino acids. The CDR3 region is CSVKRELGADTQYF. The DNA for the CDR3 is TGCAGCGTGAAGCGGGAGTTGGGTGCAGATACGCAGTATTTT.

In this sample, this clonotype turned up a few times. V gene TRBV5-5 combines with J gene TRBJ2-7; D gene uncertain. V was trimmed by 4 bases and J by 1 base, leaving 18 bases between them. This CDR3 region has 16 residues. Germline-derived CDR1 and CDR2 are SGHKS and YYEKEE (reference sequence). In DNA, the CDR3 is TGTGCCAGCAGCATACTCTCTAGGGTAGGGTCCTACGAGCAGTACTTC. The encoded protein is CASSILSRVGSYEQYF.

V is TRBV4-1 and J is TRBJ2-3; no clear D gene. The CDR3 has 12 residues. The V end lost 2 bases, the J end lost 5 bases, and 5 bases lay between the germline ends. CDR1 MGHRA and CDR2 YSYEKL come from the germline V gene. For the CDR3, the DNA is TGCGCCAGCAGCCAACCAGGAGATACGCAGTATTTT. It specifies CASSQPGDTQYF.

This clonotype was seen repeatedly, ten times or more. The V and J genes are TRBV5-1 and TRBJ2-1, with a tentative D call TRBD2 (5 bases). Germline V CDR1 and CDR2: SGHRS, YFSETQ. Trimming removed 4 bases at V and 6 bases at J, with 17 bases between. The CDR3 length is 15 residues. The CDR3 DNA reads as TGCGCCAGCAGCGGGGTGAGGGAGCTGACCAATGAGCAGTTCTTC. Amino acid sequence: CASSGVRELTNEQFF.

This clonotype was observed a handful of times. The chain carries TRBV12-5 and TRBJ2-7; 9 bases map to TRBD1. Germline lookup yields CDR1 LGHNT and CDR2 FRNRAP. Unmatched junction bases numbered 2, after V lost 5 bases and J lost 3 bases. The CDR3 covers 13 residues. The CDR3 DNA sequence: TGTGCTAGTGGTGGGACAGGGCGCTACGAGCAGTACTTC. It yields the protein CASGGTGRYEQYF.

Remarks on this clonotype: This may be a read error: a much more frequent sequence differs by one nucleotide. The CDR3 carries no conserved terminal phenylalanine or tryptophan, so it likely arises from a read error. The CDR3 sequence is CASSSDGTSFFHEQFY. The CDR3 coding sequence is TGCGCCAGCAGCTCAGACGGGACTAGCTTTTTTCATGAGCAGTTCTAC. The V call is TRBV5-1, the J call TRBJ2-1, with 9 nucleotides matching TRBD2. Germline V lookup: CDR1 SGHRS, CDR2 YFSETQ. The CDR3 totals 16 residues. With V trimmed by 3 bases and J by 8 bases, 12 bases remained unmatched.

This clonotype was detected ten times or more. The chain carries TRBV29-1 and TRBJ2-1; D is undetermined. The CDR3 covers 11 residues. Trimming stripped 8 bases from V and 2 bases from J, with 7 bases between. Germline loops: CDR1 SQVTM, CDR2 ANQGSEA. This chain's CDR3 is CSPGTYNEQFF. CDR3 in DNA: TGCAGCCCCGGCACCTACAATGAGCAGTTCTTC.

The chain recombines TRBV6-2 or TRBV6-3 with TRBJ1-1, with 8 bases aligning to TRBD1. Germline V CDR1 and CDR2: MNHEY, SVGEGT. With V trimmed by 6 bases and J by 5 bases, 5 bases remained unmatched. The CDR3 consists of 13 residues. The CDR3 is CASRLGQGTEAFF. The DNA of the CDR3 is TGTGCCAGCAGATTAGGACAGGGAACTGAAGCTTTCTTT.

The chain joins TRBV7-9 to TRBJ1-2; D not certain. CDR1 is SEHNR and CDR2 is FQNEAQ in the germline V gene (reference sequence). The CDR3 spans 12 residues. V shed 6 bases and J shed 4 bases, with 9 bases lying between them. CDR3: CASSPDLYGYTF. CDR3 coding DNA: TGTGCCAGCAGTCCCGACCTCTATGGCTACACCTTC.

The CDR3 reads CASRRTSVSTDTQYF. CDR3 bases: TGTGCCAGCAGGAGGACTAGCGTTAGCACAGATACGCAGTATTTT. The chain recombines TRBV7-8 with TRBJ2-3; 9 bases align to TRBD2. Germline V gives CDR1 SGHVS, CDR2 FQNEAQ. The ends lost 6 bases at V and 0 bases at J; junction bases unmatched: 4. This CDR3 is built from 15 residues.

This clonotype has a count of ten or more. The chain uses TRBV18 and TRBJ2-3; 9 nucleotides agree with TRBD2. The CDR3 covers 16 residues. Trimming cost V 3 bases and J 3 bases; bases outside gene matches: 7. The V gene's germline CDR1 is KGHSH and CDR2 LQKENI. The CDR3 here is CASSPVAGASTDTQYF. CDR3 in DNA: TGTGCCAGCTCACCTGTAGCGGGAGCCTCGACAGATACGCAGTATTTT.

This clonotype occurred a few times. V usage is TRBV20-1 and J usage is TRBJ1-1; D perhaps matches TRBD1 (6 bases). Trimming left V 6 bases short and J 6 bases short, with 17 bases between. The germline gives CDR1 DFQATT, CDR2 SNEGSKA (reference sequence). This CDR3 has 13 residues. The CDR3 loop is CSAPGGQFAEAFF. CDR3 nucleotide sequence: TGCAGTGCCCCTGGGGGCCAATTTGCTGAAGCTTTCTTT.

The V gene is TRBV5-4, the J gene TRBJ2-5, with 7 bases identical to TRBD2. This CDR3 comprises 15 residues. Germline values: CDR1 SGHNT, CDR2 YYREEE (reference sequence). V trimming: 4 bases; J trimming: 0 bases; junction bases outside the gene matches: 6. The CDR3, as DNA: TGTGCCAGCAGCGCCCGGGACTACTACCAAGAGACCCAGTACTTC. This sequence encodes CASSARDYYQETQYF.

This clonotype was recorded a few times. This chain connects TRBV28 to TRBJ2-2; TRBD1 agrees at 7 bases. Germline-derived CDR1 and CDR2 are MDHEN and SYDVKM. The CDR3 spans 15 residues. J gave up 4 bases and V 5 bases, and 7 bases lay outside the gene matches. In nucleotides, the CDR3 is TGTGCCAGCAGTACCCAACAGGGGTTCACCGGGGAGCTGTTTTTT. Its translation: CASSTQQGFTGELFF.

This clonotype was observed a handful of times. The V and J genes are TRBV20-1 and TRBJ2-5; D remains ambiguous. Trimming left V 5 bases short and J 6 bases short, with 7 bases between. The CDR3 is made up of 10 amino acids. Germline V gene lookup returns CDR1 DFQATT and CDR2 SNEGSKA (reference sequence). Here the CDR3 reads CSAGRQTQYF. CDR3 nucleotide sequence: TGCAGTGCTGGACGACAGACCCAGTACTTC.

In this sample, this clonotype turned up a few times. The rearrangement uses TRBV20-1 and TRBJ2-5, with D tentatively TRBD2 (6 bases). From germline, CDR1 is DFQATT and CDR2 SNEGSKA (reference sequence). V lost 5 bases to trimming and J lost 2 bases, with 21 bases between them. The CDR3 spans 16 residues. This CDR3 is CSAYSLEGGRQETQYF. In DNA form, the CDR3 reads TGCAGTGCTTACTCTTTAGAGGGAGGACGGCAAGAGACCCAGTACTTC.